The clone carrying this TCR beta chain was detected only once. This entry belongs to a study of shared clonotypes between healthy human individuals. The data were produced by immunoSEQ multiplex PCR, yet TCRdb's version contains in-frame clones alone and is incomplete. The data hold a few hundred thousand clones, with roughly 97% observed a single time. Germline V gene lookup returns CDR1 SGHKS and CDR2 YYEKEE (reference sequence). This CDR3 comprises 18 residues. V gave up 3 bases and J gave up 0 bases; unmatched junction bases: 12. The chain carries TRBV5-5 and TRBJ2-1; 7 positions match TRBD1. Sequences were obtained from naive CD4+ T cells sorted from blood. Subset described: CD45RA+ positively selected. The TCR comes from a woman aged 25 to 45 in good health. This chain's CDR3 is CASSYTQGGVRSYNEQFF. The DNA of the CDR3 is TGTGCCAGCAGCTACACCCAAGGGGGCGTCCGCTCCTACAATGAGCAGTTCTTC.